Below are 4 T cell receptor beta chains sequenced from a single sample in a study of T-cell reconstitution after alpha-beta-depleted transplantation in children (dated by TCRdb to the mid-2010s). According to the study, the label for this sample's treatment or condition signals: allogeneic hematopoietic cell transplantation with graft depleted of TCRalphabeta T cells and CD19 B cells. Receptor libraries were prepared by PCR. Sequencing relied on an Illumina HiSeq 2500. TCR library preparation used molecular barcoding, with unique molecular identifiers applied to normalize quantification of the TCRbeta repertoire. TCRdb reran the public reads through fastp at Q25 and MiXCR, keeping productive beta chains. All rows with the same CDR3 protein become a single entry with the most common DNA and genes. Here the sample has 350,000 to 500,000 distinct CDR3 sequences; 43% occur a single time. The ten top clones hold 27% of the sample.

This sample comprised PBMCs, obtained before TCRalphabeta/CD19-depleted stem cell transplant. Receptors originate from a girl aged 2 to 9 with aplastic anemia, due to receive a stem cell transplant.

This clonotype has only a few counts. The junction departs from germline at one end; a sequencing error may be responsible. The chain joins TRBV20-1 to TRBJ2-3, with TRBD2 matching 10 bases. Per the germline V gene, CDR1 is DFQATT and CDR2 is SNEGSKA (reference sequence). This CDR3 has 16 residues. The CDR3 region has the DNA TGCAGTGCTAGAGTTCGAGCGGGAGGGCCTGGAAATACGCAGTTTTTT. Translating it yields CSARVRAGGPGNTQFF.

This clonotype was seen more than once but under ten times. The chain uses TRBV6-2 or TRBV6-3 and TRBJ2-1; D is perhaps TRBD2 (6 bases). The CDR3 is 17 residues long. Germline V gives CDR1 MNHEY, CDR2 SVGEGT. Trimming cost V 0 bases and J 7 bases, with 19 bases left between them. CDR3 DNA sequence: TGTGCCAGCAGTTACTCGATAGGGAGGCCAAGGGAAAATGAGCAGTTCTTC. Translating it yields CASSYSIGRPRENEQFF.

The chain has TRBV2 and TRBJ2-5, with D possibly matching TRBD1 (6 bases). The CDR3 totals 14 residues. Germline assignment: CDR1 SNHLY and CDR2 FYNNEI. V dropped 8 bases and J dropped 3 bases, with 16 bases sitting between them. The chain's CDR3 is CASSGFGGEETQYF. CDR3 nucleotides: TGTGCCAGCTCGGGGTTTGGGGGCGAAGAGACCCAGTACTTC.

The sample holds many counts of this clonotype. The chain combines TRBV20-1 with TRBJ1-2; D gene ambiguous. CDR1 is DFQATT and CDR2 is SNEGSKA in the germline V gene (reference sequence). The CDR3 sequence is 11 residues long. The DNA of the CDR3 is TGCTCTGTACGGGCCCTCTATGGCTACACCTTC. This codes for CSVRALYGYTF.